Following are 27 T cell receptor beta chains from one sample sequenced in a study of cytomegalovirus exposure and HLA in healthy donors. Sequencing was performed with immunoSEQ multiplex PCR; in TCRdb, only in-frame clones are kept and a portion is missing. The profile shows 150,000 to 200,000 clones, about 90% of them singletons. Material: PBMCs. Receptors originate from a young woman in good health and CMV-seropositive.

The rearrangement uses TRBV9 and TRBJ2-6; weak D call: TRBD1 (6 bases). The CDR3 has 19 amino acids. V gave up 2 bases and J gave up 0 bases, with 18 bases separating them. The V gene's germline CDR1 is SGDLS and CDR2 YYNGEE. As DNA, the CDR3 is TGTGCCAGCAGCGTCCAAACCGGGACATACGGCTCTGGGGCCAACGTCCTGACTTTC. Its protein product is CASSVQTGTYGSGANVLTF.

The chain recombines TRBV27 with TRBJ2-3, with a tentative D call TRBD1 (5 bases). Germline lookup yields CDR1 MNHEY and CDR2 SMNVEV (reference sequence). Trimming took off 5 bases at V and 5 bases at J, with 14 bases between the two ends. The CDR3 contains 14 residues. CDR3 in amino acids: CASSGHAVGDTQYF. The DNA for the CDR3 is TGTGCCAGCAGTGGACACGCGGTAGGAGATACGCAGTATTTT.

J is TRBJ2-7 and V is TRBV9; 9 bases fit TRBD2. CDR1 SGDLS and CDR2 YYNGEE come from the germline V gene. The CDR3 is made up of 16 amino acids. V was pared by 0 bases and J by 3 bases, with 7 bases of the junction left unmatched. CDR3 sequence (DNA): TGTGCCAGCAGCGTAGGACTGGATAGCGGGAGCTACGAGCAGTACTTC. Its translation is CASSVGLDSGSYEQYF.

This clone showed up just a few times. The chain recombines TRBV4-2 with TRBJ2-2; tentative D call: TRBD2 (6 bases). Germline values: CDR1 LGHNA, CDR2 YNFKEQ. Trimming cost V 6 bases and J 3 bases, with 11 bases left between them. The CDR3 runs 14 residues. Written as DNA, the CDR3 is TGTGCCAGCAGTACGGGGGAGGACACCGGGGAGCTGTTTTTT. This gives the protein CASSTGEDTGELFF.

This chain uses TRBV4-1 with TRBJ2-4; 9 nucleotides line up with TRBD2. In germline, CDR1 is MGHRA, CDR2 YSYEKL. The length of the CDR3 is 16 residues. Germline trimming cut 0 bases from V and 9 bases from J; bases unmatched to any gene: 9. The CDR3, as DNA: TGCGCCAGCAGCCAAGATTTGGCGGGAGGGGGGGGCATTCAGTACTTC. Protein product: CASSQDLAGGGGIQYF.

The chain couples TRBV19 to TRBJ2-1; TRBD2 matches at 9 bases. CDR3 length: 15 residues. Looked up from germline, CDR1 is LNHDA and CDR2 is SQIVND (reference sequence). V lost 0 bases, J lost 5 bases, and 2 bases stayed unmatched. As DNA, the CDR3 is TGTGCCAGTAGTATAGATGCGGGAGGGGACAATGAGCAGTTCTTC. Translated, it gives CASSIDAGGDNEQFF.

The chain recombines TRBV7-8 with TRBJ2-1; 12 nucleotides line up with TRBD2. The CDR3 contains 15 residues. Trimming took 5 bases from V and 5 from J; bases not matched to a gene: 4. The germline CDR1 and CDR2 sequences are SGHVS and FQNEAQ. CDR3 bases: TGTGCCAGCAGCCCCACTAGCGGGGGGCACAATGAGCAGTTCTTC. Amino acids: CASSPTSGGHNEQFF.

This sequence joins TRBV5-1 and TRBJ2-1; 9 positions match TRBD2. After removal of 4 bases from V and 4 bases from J, the junction contained 9 bases not matched to a gene. The germline CDR1 and CDR2 sequences are SGHRS and YFSETQ. This CDR3 region has 16 residues. In DNA form, the CDR3 reads TGCGCCAGCAGCGTCCAACTAGCGGGCGCTTACAATGAGCAGTTCTTC. It codes for CASSVQLAGAYNEQFF.

A single count supports this clone. This chain uses TRBV7-9 with TRBJ2-1; 10 bases map to TRBD2. This CDR3 is built from 15 residues. The V segment lost 6 bases and the J segment 6 bases; nucleotides outside the gene matches: 8. Germline V gene sequence: CDR1 SEHNR, CDR2 FQNEAQ (reference sequence). This chain's CDR3 is CASSPASGSLNEQFF. The DNA for the CDR3 is TGTGCCAGCAGTCCTGCTAGCGGGAGCCTCAATGAGCAGTTCTTC.

This clone has a count of ten or more. The genes are TRBV27 and TRBJ2-7; 10 bases fit TRBD2. The junction had 4 bases not matched to a gene; V was cut back by 3 bases and J by 5 bases. CDR3 length: 14 amino acids. Germline values: CDR1 MNHEY, CDR2 SMNVEV (reference sequence). The CDR3 loop is CASSLASGSHEQYF. The CDR3 bases are TGTGCCAGCAGTTTGGCTAGCGGGAGCCACGAGCAGTACTTC.

This clone was seen a handful of times. The gene calls are TRBV7-8 and TRBJ2-7; 7 bases are shared with TRBD2. The CDR3 spans 16 residues. Germline CDR1 is SGHVS and CDR2 is FQNEAQ. V gave up 6 bases and J gave up 3 bases; unmatched junction bases: 14. The CDR3 sequence: CASSSHRDYSSYEQYF. The CDR3 bases are TGTGCCAGCAGTTCTCACCGGGACTACTCTAGCTACGAGCAGTACTTC.

This chain joins TRBV6-5 and TRBJ2-1; D remains ambiguous. The CDR3 runs to 15 residues. V was pared by 2 bases and J by 0 bases, with 8 bases between. The germline V gene has CDR1 MNHEY and CDR2 SVGAGI. The CDR3: CASSYGLSSYNEQFF. CDR3 DNA sequence: TGTGCCAGCAGTTACGGCTTAAGCTCCTACAATGAGCAGTTCTTC.

The genes are TRBV4-1 and TRBJ2-7, with 9 nucleotides matching TRBD2. CDR1 is MGHRA and CDR2 is YSYEKL in the germline V gene. The CDR3 covers 14 residues. With 11 bases clipped from V and 2 bases from J, the junction kept 10 bases outside the gene matches. The CDR3 DNA is TGCGCCGCCTCAGCCCTAGCGGGGACCTACGAGCAGTACTTC. Amino acid sequence: CAASALAGTYEQYF.

V gene TRBV6-5 combines with J gene TRBJ1-2; a possible D gene is TRBD1 (5 bases). The CDR3 is 13 residues long. V lost 6 bases and J lost 6, with 14 bases in between. Germline loops: CDR1 MNHEY, CDR2 SVGAGI. CDR3 DNA sequence: TGTGCCAGCAGCCACGGGGGTTTCGATGGCTACACCTTC. Translated: CASSHGGFDGYTF.

The chain combines TRBV7-6 with TRBJ2-7, with TRBD2 matching over 12 bases. CDR1 and CDR2 (germline): SGHVS, FNYEAQ. This CDR3 comprises 16 residues. After removal of 1 base from V and 6 bases from J, the junction contained 7 bases not matched to a gene. CDR3 region: CASSLVLAGGPGEQYF. CDR3 nucleotides: TGTGCCAGCAGCTTAGTTCTAGCGGGGGGGCCCGGCGAGCAGTACTTC.

The V and J genes are TRBV7-9 and TRBJ1-4; D remains unclear. CDR3 length: 12 residues. Germline-derived CDR1 and CDR2 are SEHNR and FQNEAQ (reference sequence). Between the trimmed V and J ends, which lost 4 bases and 5 bases, there was a span of 5 bases. The CDR3 bases are TGTGCCAGCAGCTCTACCAATGAAAAACTGTTTTTT. Translation gives CASSSTNEKLFF. Filled out from reference TRBV7-9 and TRBJ1-4, the complete variable domain reads DTGVSQNPRHKITKRGQNVTFRCDPISEHNRLYWYRQTLGQGPEFLTYFQNEAQLEKSRLLSDRFSAERPKGSFSTLEIQRTEQGDSAMYLCASSSTNEKLFFGSGTQLSVL.

This clone was detected only a few times. The CDR3 loop is CASRAGGPSSYNEQFF. The CDR3 DNA is TGTGCCAGTAGAGCGGGGGGGCCGAGCTCCTACAATGAGCAGTTCTTC. J is TRBJ2-1 and V is TRBV19; TRBD2 agrees at 10 bases. V trimming: 6 bases; J trimming: 0 bases; junction bases outside the gene matches: 5. This CDR3 is 16 amino acids long. CDR1 LNHDA and CDR2 SQIVND come from the germline V gene (reference sequence).

V and J are TRBV28 and TRBJ2-2, with TRBD2 matching 10 bases. The V gene end was trimmed by 8 bases and the J gene end by 1 base; junction bases not matched to a gene: 4. There are 15 residues in the CDR3. Per germline, CDR1 MDHEN and CDR2 SYDVKM. The CDR3 coding sequence is TGTGCCAGCGGCCTAGCGGGGGTGAACACCGGGGAGCTGTTTTTT. Translating it yields CASGLAGVNTGELFF.

The chain joins TRBV6-1 to TRBJ2-3, with 9 bases that match TRBD1. This CDR3 is built from 16 residues. The junction had 5 bases not matched to a gene; V was cut back by 3 bases and J by 1 base. Germline CDR1 and CDR2: MNHNS and SASEGT. CDR3 DNA: TGTGCCAGCAGTGACCGACAGGGGGGCGGCACAGATACGCAGTATTTT. It specifies CASSDRQGGGTDTQYF.

Points on this clone: A junction boundary mismatches the germline segment, possibly from a read error. The chain couples TRBV7-9 to TRBJ1-2, with 7 bases fitting TRBD1. The CDR3 runs 11 residues. Per germline, CDR1 SEHNR and CDR2 FQNEAQ (reference sequence). This CDR3 is CASSSTGAVYF. The CDR3, as DNA: TGTGCCAGCAGCTCCACAGGGGCCGTCTACTTC.

The rearrangement joins TRBV18 to TRBJ2-5; the match to TRBD2 covers 11 bases. Per germline, CDR1 KGHSH and CDR2 LQKENI. J gave up 4 bases and V 6 bases, and 10 bases lay outside the gene matches. This CDR3 has 16 residues. The CDR3 loop is CASSPTSGSWGETQYF. The DNA for the CDR3 is TGTGCCAGCTCGCCAACTAGCGGGAGTTGGGGAGAGACCCAGTACTTC. The full variable domain, its missing parts supplied by reference TRBV18 and TRBJ2-5, is NAGVMQNPRHLVRRRGQEARLRCSPMKGHSHVYWYRQLPEEGLKFMVYLQKENIIDESGMPKERFSAEFPKEGPSILRIQQVVRGDSAAYFCASSPTSGSWGETQYFGPGTRLLVL.

The chain combines TRBV12-5 with TRBJ1-1, with D possibly being TRBD1 (6 bases). The germline gives CDR1 LGHNT, CDR2 FRNRAP. This CDR3 contains 14 residues. CDR3 residues: CRSGGGERNTEAFF. The CDR3 DNA reads as TGTCGTTCGGGGGGCGGAGAGCGGAACACTGAAGCTTTCTTT.

The V and J genes are TRBV5-1 and TRBJ2-7, with TRBD2 identical over 7 bases. The length of the CDR3 is 18 residues. V dropped 0 bases and J dropped 0; count of bases not matched to a gene: 12. CDR1 and CDR2 (germline): SGHRS, YFSETQ. This CDR3 is CASSLGPRLAASSYEQYF. For the CDR3, the DNA is TGCGCCAGCAGCTTGGGCCCTCGGCTAGCGGCGAGCTCCTACGAGCAGTACTTC.

This chain connects TRBV4-2 to TRBJ1-1; D remains ambiguous. The germline V and J ends were trimmed by 3 bases and 1 base, with 12 bases remaining between them. There are 15 residues in the CDR3. From germline, CDR1 is LGHNA and CDR2 YNFKEQ. The CDR3 loop is CASSHETSGNTEAFF. The CDR3 DNA follows: TGTGCCAGCAGCCATGAAACTTCAGGGAACACTGAAGCTTTCTTT.

The V and J genes are TRBV7-9 and TRBJ1-4, with D tentatively TRBD1 (6 bases). The germline CDR1 and CDR2 sequences are SEHNR and FQNEAQ (reference sequence). The CDR3 runs 16 residues. The V end was cut by 2 bases, the J end by 6 bases, with 16 bases between. CDR3 in DNA: TGTGCCAGCAGCTTAAGGGGGGGACACTACGATGAAAAACTGTTTTTT. Translation: CASSLRGGHYDEKLFF.

This chain joins TRBV4-1 and TRBJ2-5, with 9 bases aligning to TRBD2. Losses at the gene ends were 1 base for V and 2 bases for J; bases not matched to a gene: 8. The CDR3 spans 17 residues. Germline V gene lookup returns CDR1 MGHRA and CDR2 YSYEKL. CDR3 protein: CASSQGWRGGEQETQYF. The CDR3 region has the DNA TGCGCCAGCAGCCAAGGATGGCGGGGGGGCGAACAAGAGACCCAGTACTTC.

The chain carries TRBV4-2 and TRBJ2-1; 10 bases agree with TRBD1. The CDR3 has 16 residues. Per germline, CDR1 LGHNA and CDR2 YNFKEQ. The trim removed 0 bases at V and 4 bases at J, leaving 3 bases unmatched. CDR3 bases: TGTGCCAGCAGCCAAGATGACAGGGGGCTTTACAATGAGCAGTTCTTC. This gives the protein CASSQDDRGLYNEQFF.